The following is a T cell receptor (beta chain) sequence with its context. This sample is drawn from a study of T cell changes during pregnancy in multiple sclerosis. The V end was cut by 0 bases, the J end by 2 bases, with 7 bases between. Germline V gene sequence: CDR1 MNHEY, CDR2 SMNVEV (reference sequence). CDR3 length: 14 amino acids. The table came from immunoSEQ multiplex PCR; TCRdb's copy has only in-frame clones and leaves some out. Of tens of thousands of clones listed, about nine tenths are singletons. The chain uses TRBV27 and TRBJ1-2; the D is unclear. This TCR came from a female donor in good health, enrolled as a control in a pregnancy study. Sequencing used peripheral blood, obtained in the first trimester of pregnancy. This CDR3 reads CASSLSPGNYGYTF. CDR3 DNA: TGTGCCAGCAGTTTATCGCCGGGGAACTATGGCTACACCTTC.